These T cell receptor beta chains were read from a single sample in a study of shared clonotypes between healthy human individuals. Sequencing was performed with immunoSEQ multiplex PCR; in TCRdb, only in-frame clones are kept and a portion is missing. The sample shows roughly 2 million clones, 90% to 95% of them seen only once. The sequencing input was naive CD4+ T cells sorted from blood. Source of these receptors: a man aged 18-30 years in good health. Each CDR3 is given with its conserved first and last residue. The D gene is left open where the match is weak. Only some rows state a clone size, as once, few, many or a class for expanded clones.

len	abundance	v_gene	d_gene	j_gene	CDR3aa	CDR3nt
15	NA	TRBV15	TRBD1	TRBJ2-7	CATSPIDRDSYEQYF	TGTGCCACCAGCCCGATTGACAGGGACTCCTACGAGCAGTACTTC
13	NA	TRBV11-2	NA	TRBJ1-2	CASSLAGAYGYTF	TGTGCCAGCAGCTTAGCAGGGGCCTATGGCTACACCTTC
19	NA	TRBV5-1	TRBD1	TRBJ1-5	CASSLGRTGGGYSNQPQHF	TGCGCCAGCAGCTTGGGTCGGACAGGAGGAGGTTATAGCAATCAGCCCCAGCATTTT
15	NA	TRBV5-1	TRBD1	TRBJ2-3	CASSSGQTSTDTQYF	TGCGCCAGCAGCTCGGGACAGACAAGCACAGATACGCAGTATTTT
14	NA	TRBV10-2	NA	TRBJ2-3	CASSERDISYTQYF	TGCGCCAGCAGCGAACGGGACATTTCTTATACGCAGTATTTT
14	few	TRBV5-1	TRBD2	TRBJ2-5	CASSLESGGETQYF	TGCGCCAGCAGCTTGGAGAGCGGGGGCGAGACCCAGTACTTC
15	NA	TRBV5-6	NA	TRBJ1-3	CASFEGVHSGNTIYF	TGTGCCAGCTTCGAGGGGGTGCACTCTGGAAACACCATATATTTT
11	NA	TRBV7-2	NA	TRBJ2-7	CASSLGPEQYF	TGTGCCAGCAGTCTTGGGCCCGAGCAGTACTTC
18	NA	TRBV28	NA	TRBJ2-6	CASSFRPGAISGANVLTF	TGTGCCAGCAGTTTTAGACCGGGGGCAATATCTGGGGCCAACGTCCTGACTTTC
13	NA	TRBV27	NA	TRBJ2-7	CASSRQRDYEQYF	TGTGCCAGCAGCCGACAGCGAGACTACGAGCAGTACTTC
14	NA	TRBV7-3	NA	TRBJ2-2	CASSLMEGTGELFF	TGTGCCAGCAGCCTAATGGAGGGCACCGGGGAGCTGTTTTTT
19	NA	TRBV11-2	TRBD1	TRBJ1-1	CASSLDPWGTGGLITEAFF	TGTGCCAGCAGCTTAGACCCCTGGGGGACAGGGGGTCTTATCACTGAAGCTTTCTTT
14	NA	TRBV5-1	TRBD1	TRBJ2-7	CASSLGTGFYEQYF	TGCGCCAGCAGCCTGGGGACAGGATTCTACGAGCAGTACTTC
14	NA	TRBV7-2	TRBD1	TRBJ1-2	CASSLTGGIYGYTF	TGTGCCAGCAGCCTTACAGGGGGCATCTATGGCTACACCTTC
14	NA	TRBV30	NA	TRBJ1-5	CAWSVWGGGQPQHF	TGTGCCTGGAGTGTCTGGGGGGGCGGTCAGCCCCAGCATTTT
11	NA	TRBV29-1	NA	TRBJ2-7	CSGGDPYEQYF	TGCAGCGGAGGGGACCCCTACGAGCAGTACTTC
16	NA	TRBV10-3	NA	TRBJ2-2	CAISGGGTINTGELFF	TGTGCCATCAGTGGAGGGGGAACTATCAACACCGGGGAGCTGTTTTTT
15	NA	TRBV2	TRBD1	TRBJ1-5	CASRGDRVYDQPQHF	TGTGCCAGCAGGGGAGACAGGGTGTACGATCAGCCCCAGCATTTT
14	NA	TRBV4-3	NA	TRBJ2-3	CASSQDGRGDTQYF	TGCGCCAGCAGCCAAGACGGGCGGGGAGATACGCAGTATTTT
15	NA	TRBV6-1	NA	TRBJ2-2	CASSEPGLKTGELFF	TGTGCCAGCAGTGAACCGGGACTCAAAACCGGGGAGCTGTTTTTT
14	NA	TRBV4-3	NA	TRBJ1-2	CASSPWGSPRGYTF	TGCGCCAGCAGCCCCTGGGGCAGTCCGCGTGGCTACACCTTC
19	NA	TRBV7-2	NA	TRBJ1-4	CASSLEGLGLRSLREKLFF	TGTGCCAGCAGCTTAGAGGGCTTAGGTCTCCGGTCACTTCGGGAAAAACTGTTTTTT
14	once	TRBV15	NA	TRBJ2-7	CATSREGQPYEQYF	TGTGCCACCAGCAGAGAGGGACAACCCTACGAGCAGTACTTC
13	NA	TRBV28	NA	TRBJ1-6	CASRPKSGAPLHF	TGTGCCAGCAGGCCCAAGTCAGGCGCGCCCCTCCACTTT
15	NA	TRBV28	NA	TRBJ1-1	CASHDLTILNTEAFF	TGTGCCAGCCACGATCTTACCATTTTGAACACTGAAGCTTTCTTT
17	NA	TRBV28	NA	TRBJ1-2	CASRIFSPRASNYGYTF	TGTGCCAGCAGGATATTTTCACCCAGGGCATCTAACTATGGCTACACCTTC
14	NA	TRBV5-4	TRBD1	TRBJ2-3	CASSQGTAADTQYF	TGTGCCAGCAGCCAAGGGACAGCCGCAGATACGCAGTATTTT
15	NA	TRBV6-6	NA	TRBJ2-7	CASSYSLGALYEQYF	TGTGCCAGCAGTTACTCGTTGGGGGCCCTCTACGAGCAGTACTTC
17	NA	TRBV4-1	TRBD1	TRBJ2-2	CASSQDRGTGPTGELFF	TGCGCCAGCAGCCAAGATCGGGGGACAGGGCCCACCGGGGAGCTGTTTTTT
13	NA	TRBV10-1	NA	TRBJ2-7	CASPRSCTNEQYF	TGCGCCAGCCCCCGGAGTTGTACTAACGAGCAGTACTTC
14	NA	TRBV5-1	NA	TRBJ2-2	CASSYSPLPGELFF	TGCGCCAGCAGCTACTCCCCGCTTCCCGGGGAGCTGTTTTTT
14	NA	TRBV6-1	NA	TRBJ1-3	CASSLQGSGNTIYF	TGTGCCAGCAGCCTACAGGGTTCTGGAAACACCATATATTTT
17	NA	TRBV7-2	NA	TRBJ1-4	CASSLVGAPATNEKLFF	TGTGCCAGCAGCTTAGTAGGTGCCCCGGCAACTAATGAAAAACTGTTTTTT
12	NA	TRBV5-1	TRBD1	TRBJ2-3	CASSQGEDTQYF	TGCGCCAGCAGCCAGGGGGAGGATACGCAGTATTTT
12	NA	TRBV5-1	NA	TRBJ2-1	CASSLGGEVQFF	TGCGCCAGCAGCTTGGGTGGGGAAGTGCAGTTCTTC
15	NA	TRBV28	TRBD1	TRBJ1-5	CASSSGQGGNQPQHF	TGTGCCAGCAGTTCGGGACAGGGCGGGAATCAGCCCCAGCATTTT
14	NA	TRBV5-6	TRBD1	TRBJ2-2	CASSSTGVTGELFF	TGTGCCAGCAGCTCGACAGGGGTCACCGGGGAGCTGTTTTTT
14	once	TRBV5-1	TRBD1	TRBJ1-5	CASSLAQGGQPQHF	TGCGCCAGCAGCTTAGCCCAGGGGGGTCAGCCCCAGCATTTT
13	once	TRBV7-2	NA	TRBJ1-1	CASSLARRDEAFF	TGTGCCAGCAGCTTAGCGCGTAGGGATGAAGCTTTCTTT
14	NA	TRBV27	NA	TRBJ1-1	CASSLWSGSTEAFF	TGTGCCAGCAGTTTATGGTCAGGGTCCACTGAAGCTTTCTTT
15	NA	TRBV30	NA	TRBJ2-7	CAWSPRVRSGLEQYF	TGTGCCTGGAGTCCCAGAGTACGGTCGGGTCTCGAGCAGTACTTC
15	NA	TRBV6-5	TRBD1	TRBJ2-7	CASSYSGTGGPGQYF	TGTGCCAGCAGTTACTCAGGGACAGGGGGCCCCGGGCAGTACTTC
14	NA	TRBV7-2	NA	TRBJ2-7	CASSLSQGPYEQYF	TGTGCCAGCAGCCTCTCACAGGGCCCCTACGAGCAGTACTTC
16	NA	TRBV7-9	NA	TRBJ2-1	CASSLADSLPRNEQFF	TGTGCCAGCAGCTTAGCGGACTCACTACCCCGCAATGAGCAGTTCTTC
14	NA	TRBV5-1	NA	TRBJ2-3	CASSSFGSTDTQYF	TGCGCCAGCAGCTCCTTCGGCAGCACAGATACGCAGTATTTT
13	once	TRBV6-1	NA	TRBJ1-2	CASSESVRYGYTF	TGTGCCAGCAGTGAAAGCGTTCGCTATGGCTACACCTTC
15	NA	TRBV6-5	NA	TRBJ2-7	CASSYRLAENYEQYF	TGTGCCAGCAGTTACCGATTAGCGGAGAACTACGAGCAGTACTTC
15	NA	TRBV27	TRBD1	TRBJ2-7	CASSPRTGLGYEQYF	TGTGCCAGCAGTCCCAGGACAGGGCTAGGTTACGAGCAGTACTTC
12	NA	TRBV6-1	NA	TRBJ2-3	CASSERGDTQYF	TGTGCCAGCAGTGAAAGGGGAGATACGCAGTATTTT
14	NA	TRBV2	NA	TRBJ2-3	CVNLRVRATDTQYF	TGTGTCAATCTGCGGGTTCGTGCCACAGATACGCAGTATTTT
16	NA	TRBV5-6	TRBD1	TRBJ1-2	CASSDGTGAPNYGYTF	TGTGCCAGCAGTGACGGGACAGGGGCTCCTAACTATGGCTACACCTTC
11	NA	TRBV7-2	NA	TRBJ2-7	CASSASYEQYF	TGTGCCAGCAGTGCGTCCTACGAGCAGTACTTC
14	few	TRBV11-2	TRBD1	TRBJ1-1	CASSLRQGATEAFF	TGTGCCAGCAGCTTAAGACAGGGGGCCACTGAAGCTTTCTTT
13	NA	TRBV7-9	TRBD1	TRBJ1-1	CATRGQPNTEAFF	TGTGCCACCAGGGGACAGCCGAACACTGAAGCTTTCTTT
16	NA	TRBV9	TRBD2	TRBJ2-3	CASSRNQRGTTDTQYF	TGTGCCAGCAGCCGAAACCAGCGGGGGACCACAGATACGCAGTATTTT
16	NA	TRBV10-2	NA	TRBJ1-6	CASSYDRSSYNSPLHF	TGCGCCAGCAGTTACGATAGGAGCTCCTATAATTCACCCCTCCACTTT
14	NA	TRBV18	TRBD1	TRBJ2-1	CASSPRTGENEQFF	TGTGCCAGCTCACCAAGAACAGGGGAGAATGAGCAGTTCTTC
11	NA	TRBV10-1	NA	TRBJ2-7	CASSDSYEQYF	TGCGCCAGCAGTGACAGTTACGAGCAGTACTTC
14	NA	TRBV5-4	TRBD1	TRBJ1-4	CASSSRQGDEKLFF	TGTGCCAGCAGCTCCCGACAGGGGGACGAAAAACTGTTTTTT